The entry that follows covers one T cell receptor beta chain sequence. Its target is unknown. The sample comes from a study of shared clonotypes between healthy human individuals. Germline V gene data show CDR1 as LNHNV and CDR2 as YYDKDF (reference sequence). The V end was cut by 0 bases, the J end by 2 bases, with 11 bases between. The CDR3 loop spans 16 amino acids. Study-level results: Investigators collected only blood, and repertoires in tissues likely differ. Sequencing depth was a factor that was expected to affect clonotype sharing among donors.

The material for each subset, its genomic DNA, was split evenly across several immunoSEQ plates. It was 250 to 350 ng DNA, some 28,000 T cell genomes, that went into each replicate PCR of unsorted PBMC. The repertoire was sequenced with immunoSEQ multiplex PCR; TCRdb's copy has only in-frame clones and lacks some. The repertoire holds hundreds of thousands of clones, approximately 80% seen once, with around 13% in the top ten. The sequencing input was PBMCs. This TCR derives from a woman aged 40 to 55 in good health. Some clones in this sample may be carry-over from other donors' samples. V usage is TRBV15 and J usage is TRBJ1-5; no definite D call. CDR3 sequence reads: CATSRDRPGGNQPQHF. CDR3 DNA: TGTGCCACCAGCAGAGATCGGCCCGGGGGCAATCAGCCCCAGCATTTT.